Listed here is a single T cell receptor (beta chain). Its target is unknown. These data originate in a study of shared clonotypes between healthy human individuals. Study-level points and caveats: Clonotypes shared by all four sorted-subset donors had higher generation probabilities than non-shared clonotypes.

Naivety among CD8 cells was defined by CD45RO negativity and positive CCR7 selection, thereby excluding terminally differentiated effector memory CD45RA+ cells. The assay was immunoSEQ multiplex PCR, and TCRdb's table has in-frame clones only and misses some. Seen here are just over 2,000,000 clones, approximately 95% observed once, and the top ten hold more than 0.95%. Germline lookup yields CDR1 SGHDT and CDR2 YYEEEE. Between the trimmed V and J ends, which lost 5 bases and 2 bases, there was a span of 20 bases. The CDR3 is made up of 16 amino acids. The clonotype comes from a man aged 18 to 30 in good health. The V gene is TRBV5-6, the J gene TRBJ2-7; D is possibly TRBD2 (5 bases). Sequencing was carried out using naive CD8+ T cells sorted from blood. CDR3 residues: CASSREVDWGTYEQYF. The CDR3 DNA reads as TGTGCCAGCAGTCGAGAAGTGGACTGGGGTACCTACGAGCAGTACTTC.